The T cell receptor (beta chain) described here comes from a study of PD-L1 blockade in urothelial cancer. Study information: The median number of T cells present in blood samples was some 140,000.

The CDR3 consists of 16 residues. The V gene's germline CDR1 is SGHNT and CDR2 YYREEE (reference sequence). J lost 8 bases, V lost 4 bases, and 9 bases had no gene match. Sequenced by immunoSEQ multiplex PCR; TCRdb stores in-frame clones only, minus some. The table includes 70,000 or so clones, less than 90% detected once. About this clone: Its antigen is not identified.

Whole-study findings and limits: When measured at 3 weeks, tumor-associated blood clones expanded more in durable-benefit patients.

The input for sequencing was PBMCs, taken around atezolizumab (anti-PD-L1) treatment. J is TRBJ2-2 and V is TRBV5-4; 12 positions agree with TRBD1. The TCR was taken from a man aged 70 or older with urothelial cancer. As DNA, the CDR3 is TGTGCCAGCAGCCCGCCGGGACAGGGGGCCGTGGGGGAGCTGTTTTTT. Protein product: CASSPPGQGAVGELFF. The full variable domain, completed using reference TRBV5-4 and TRBJ2-2, is ETGVTQSPTHLIKTRGQQVTLRCSSQSGHNTVSWYQQALGQGPQFIFQYYREEENGRGNFPPRFSGLQFPNYSSELNVNALELDDSALYLCASSPPGQGAVGELFFGEGSRLTVL.